The sequence of this T cell receptor (beta chain) was determined in a study of T-cell memory formation after mild COVID-19. Study at large: Clustering of TCRs was largely donor specific. Study findings and constraints: Balance between CD4 and CD8 was seen in clones contracting day 15 to 85, and a CD4+ lean was seen in later expanders.

Each CDR3 protein is one row after TCRdb ran MiXCR on the 5' RACE reads. The sample records hundreds of thousands of distinct CDR3 sequences, 15% to 20% being singletons. Worth noting for this clonotype: What it recognizes is unknown.

The CDR3 spans 15 residues. Germline CDR1 LGHDT, CDR2 YNNKEL (reference sequence). Trimming removed 4 bases from V and 5 bases from J, with 16 bases in between. The specimen was PBMCs or a T cell subset sorted from them (not recorded which). The rearrangement links TRBV3-1 to TRBJ2-3; D is perhaps TRBD1 (5 bases). This sequence was found in a man in his late teens or twenties who had mild COVID-19 (a few samples of this study predate the infection). Cell type and time point are not known. CDR3 protein: CASSPQVYRGDTQYF. The CDR3 DNA sequence: TGTGCCAGCAGCCCACAGGTTTACCGAGGAGATACGCAGTATTTT.